This T cell receptor (beta chain) was captured in a study of blood T cell repertoires in COVID-19. Overall study context: Sites in the United States, Italy and Spain provided acute and convalescent COVID-19 samples.

Participants had their cohort set by participant-reported clinical history. Recovered status in Cohort 3 required two negative PCRs, clearance, or symptom resolution. Trimming took off 4 bases at V and 1 base at J, with 12 bases between the two ends. This CDR3 has 15 amino acids. CDR1 is LNHDA and CDR2 is SQIVND in the germline V gene (reference sequence). As handled by the study authors: Cell counts per sample came from amplifying reference gene primers. This table comes from immunoSEQ multiplex PCR, and its TCRdb copy is limited to in-frame clones, with some not included. That table is the source of V, J and clone size, and D and trimming were worked out from the DNA. Of about 180,000 clones in the sample, approximately 85% were seen once.

The V gene is TRBV19, the J gene TRBJ2-3; D unresolved. The sequence came from a woman aged 18-35 years who had recovered from COVID-19. Sequenced input: PBMCs or T cells enriched from blood (not recorded which). In DNA form, the CDR3 reads TGTGCCAGTAGTAGCGAACGAGTTCGCACAGATACGCAGTATTTT. The encoded protein is CASSSERVRTDTQYF.